These T cell receptor beta chains were read from a single sample in a study of siplizumab effects on memory and regulatory T cells. The data were produced by immunoSEQ multiplex PCR, yet TCRdb's version contains in-frame clones alone and is incomplete. The sample has 90,000 to 120,000 clones; around 90% are singletons. The specimen was CD4+ T cells sorted from blood. The receptors were gathered from a human donor in good health. Some clones in this sample may be carry-over from other donors' samples. CDR3s include the opening cysteine and the closing phenylalanine or tryptophan. D genes are given only for firm matches. Not all rows give a size; the values are once, few, many and, for expanded clones, a class.

CDR3: CASSDRASGSGMGLYEQYF; DNA: TGTGCCAGCAGTGACAGGGCTAGCGGGAGCGGGATGGGTTTGTACGAGCAGTACTTC; D: TRBD2; V: TRBV6-4; J: TRBJ2-7; size: .
CDR3: CASSATGRGSEQYF; DNA: TGTGCCAGCAGCGCGACAGGGAGAGGATCCGAGCAGTACTTC; D: TRBD1; V: TRBV5-5; J: TRBJ2-7; size: .
CDR3: CASSEARWGRGQETQYF; DNA: TGTGCCAGCAGCGAGGCCCGTTGGGGCAGAGGCCAAGAGACCCAGTACTTC; D: .; V: TRBV14; J: TRBJ2-5; size: .
CDR3: CASSKGLAGALEYEQFF; DNA: TGTGCCAGTAGTAAGGGACTAGCGGGAGCTCTCGAGTATGAGCAGTTCTTC; D: TRBD2; V: TRBV19; J: TRBJ2-1; size: .
CDR3: CASSVFRRPDSGANVLTF; DNA: TGTGCCAGCAGCGTATTTAGGAGACCTGACTCTGGGGCCAACGTCCTGACTTTC; D: .; V: TRBV9; J: TRBJ2-6; size: .
CDR3: CASSSSSGRVETQYF; DNA: TGTGCCAGCAGCTCCTCTAGCGGGAGGGTAGAGACCCAGTACTTC; D: TRBD2; V: TRBV5-4; J: TRBJ2-5; size: .
CDR3: CASSDGLGEQYF; DNA: TGTGCCAGCAGTGACGGTCTTGGCGAGCAGTACTTC; D: .; V: TRBV6-4; J: TRBJ2-7; size: .
CDR3: CASTQPKDVGQPRGINGYTF; DNA: TGCGCCAGCACTCAACCGAAGGACGTAGGTCAACCGAGGGGGATTAATGGCTACACCTTC; D: .; V: TRBV23-1; J: TRBJ1-2; size: .
CDR3: CASSDRRLANEQFF; DNA: TGTGCCAGCAGTGATCGCCGGCTAGCGAACGAGCAGTTCTTC; D: .; V: TRBV6-1; J: TRBJ2-1; size: once
CDR3: CASSKETQYF; DNA: TGTGCCAGCAGTAAAGAGACCCAGTACTTC; D: .; V: TRBV27; J: TRBJ2-5; size: .
CDR3: CASSPAAGNTGELFF; DNA: TGTGCCAGCAGCCCAGCGGCTGGGAACACCGGGGAGCTGTTTTTT; D: .; V: TRBV11-3; J: TRBJ2-2; size: few
CDR3: CASSEEGRAKNIQYF; DNA: TGTGCCAGCAGCGAGGAGGGTAGGGCCAAAAACATTCAGTACTTC; D: .; V: TRBV21-1; J: TRBJ2-4; size: .
CDR3: CSPGLADEQFF; DNA: TGCAGCCCGGGACTAGCGGATGAGCAGTTCTTC; D: TRBD2; V: TRBV29-1; J: TRBJ2-1; size: .
CDR3: CASSPGAGGVGYGYTF; DNA: TGTGCCAGCAGCCCAGGGGCGGGAGGAGTAGGCTATGGCTACACCTTC; D: .; V: TRBV5-6; J: TRBJ1-2; size: once
CDR3: CASSLRTGGATQYF; DNA: TGTGCCAGCAGCCTTAGGACAGGGGGAGCGACCCAGTACTTC; D: TRBD1; V: TRBV7-6; J: TRBJ2-5; size: .
CDR3: CASSYKGVSGNTIYF; DNA: TGTGCCAGCAGTTACAAAGGGGTTTCTGGAAACACCATATATTTT; D: .; V: TRBV6-5; J: TRBJ1-3; size: .
CDR3: CASSLDGTGGRETQYF; DNA: TGTGCCAGCAGCCTAGACGGGACAGGGGGCAGGGAGACCCAGTACTTC; D: TRBD1; V: TRBV7-9; J: TRBJ2-5; size: once
CDR3: CASSEGQGATNTEAFF; DNA: TGCGCCAGCAGTGAAGGGCAGGGGGCTACGAACACTGAAGCTTTCTTT; D: TRBD1; V: TRBV10-1; J: TRBJ1-1; size: once
CDR3: CASSGDRNSYEQYF; DNA: TGTGCCAGTAGTGGAGACAGGAACTCCTACGAGCAGTACTTC; D: .; V: TRBV19; J: TRBJ2-7; size: once
CDR3: CASSGFTRHGNTIYF; DNA: TGTGCCAGCAGCGGCTTTACTCGGCATGGAAACACCATATATTTT; D: .; V: TRBV6-1; J: TRBJ1-3; size: .
CDR3: CASSAQGSTDTQYF; DNA: TGTGCCAGCTCCGCGCAGGGTAGCACAGATACGCAGTATTTT; D: .; V: TRBV9; J: TRBJ2-3; size: .
CDR3: CASSQRDSEETQYF; DNA: TGCGCCAGCAGCCAACGGGACAGCGAAGAGACCCAGTACTTC; D: TRBD1; V: TRBV4-1; J: TRBJ2-5; size: .
CDR3: CASAPLGRETQYF; DNA: TGTGCCAGCGCCCCCCTGGGAAGAGAGACCCAGTACTTC; D: .; V: TRBV14; J: TRBJ2-5; size: .
CDR3: CASSLQGADQPQHF; DNA: TGTGCCAGCAGCTTACAGGGGGCTGACCAGCCCCAGCATTTT; D: TRBD1; V: TRBV5-6; J: TRBJ1-5; size: once
CDR3: CASSISATWEGSEQYF; DNA: TGTGCCAGCAGCATTAGCGCTACCTGGGAGGGGTCCGAGCAGTACTTC; D: TRBD2; V: TRBV7-2; J: TRBJ2-7; size: .
CDR3: CASSPSGGRTFF; DNA: TGTGCCAGTAGTCCCTCAGGGGGCCGGACTTTCTTT; D: TRBD1; V: TRBV19; J: TRBJ1-1; size: .
CDR3: CASSPGLANTDTQYF; DNA: TGTGCCAGCAGCCCCGGACTAGCGAACACAGATACGCAGTATTTT; D: TRBD2; V: TRBV4-2; J: TRBJ2-3; size: once
CDR3: CASSPRQKQETQYF; DNA: TGTGCCAGCTCACCTAGACAGAAACAAGAGACCCAGTACTTC; D: .; V: TRBV18; J: TRBJ2-5; size: .
CDR3: CASSQDLGAGAFF; DNA: TGTGCCAGCAGCCAAGATCTCGGGGCCGGGGCTTTCTTT; D: .; V: TRBV14; J: TRBJ1-1; size: .
CDR3: CSVERDRGYGYTF; DNA: TGCAGCGTTGAACGGGACAGAGGATATGGCTACACCTTC; D: TRBD1; V: TRBV29-1; J: TRBJ1-2; size: .
CDR3: CASSPTGGPNTGELFF; DNA: TGTGCCAGCAGCCCAACTGGCGGTCCGAACACCGGGGAGCTGTTTTTT; D: .; V: TRBV5-4; J: TRBJ2-2; size: .
CDR3: CASSPGQNYEQYF; DNA: TGTGCCAGCTCTCCGGGACAGAACTACGAGCAGTACTTC; D: TRBD1; V: TRBV18; J: TRBJ2-7; size: .